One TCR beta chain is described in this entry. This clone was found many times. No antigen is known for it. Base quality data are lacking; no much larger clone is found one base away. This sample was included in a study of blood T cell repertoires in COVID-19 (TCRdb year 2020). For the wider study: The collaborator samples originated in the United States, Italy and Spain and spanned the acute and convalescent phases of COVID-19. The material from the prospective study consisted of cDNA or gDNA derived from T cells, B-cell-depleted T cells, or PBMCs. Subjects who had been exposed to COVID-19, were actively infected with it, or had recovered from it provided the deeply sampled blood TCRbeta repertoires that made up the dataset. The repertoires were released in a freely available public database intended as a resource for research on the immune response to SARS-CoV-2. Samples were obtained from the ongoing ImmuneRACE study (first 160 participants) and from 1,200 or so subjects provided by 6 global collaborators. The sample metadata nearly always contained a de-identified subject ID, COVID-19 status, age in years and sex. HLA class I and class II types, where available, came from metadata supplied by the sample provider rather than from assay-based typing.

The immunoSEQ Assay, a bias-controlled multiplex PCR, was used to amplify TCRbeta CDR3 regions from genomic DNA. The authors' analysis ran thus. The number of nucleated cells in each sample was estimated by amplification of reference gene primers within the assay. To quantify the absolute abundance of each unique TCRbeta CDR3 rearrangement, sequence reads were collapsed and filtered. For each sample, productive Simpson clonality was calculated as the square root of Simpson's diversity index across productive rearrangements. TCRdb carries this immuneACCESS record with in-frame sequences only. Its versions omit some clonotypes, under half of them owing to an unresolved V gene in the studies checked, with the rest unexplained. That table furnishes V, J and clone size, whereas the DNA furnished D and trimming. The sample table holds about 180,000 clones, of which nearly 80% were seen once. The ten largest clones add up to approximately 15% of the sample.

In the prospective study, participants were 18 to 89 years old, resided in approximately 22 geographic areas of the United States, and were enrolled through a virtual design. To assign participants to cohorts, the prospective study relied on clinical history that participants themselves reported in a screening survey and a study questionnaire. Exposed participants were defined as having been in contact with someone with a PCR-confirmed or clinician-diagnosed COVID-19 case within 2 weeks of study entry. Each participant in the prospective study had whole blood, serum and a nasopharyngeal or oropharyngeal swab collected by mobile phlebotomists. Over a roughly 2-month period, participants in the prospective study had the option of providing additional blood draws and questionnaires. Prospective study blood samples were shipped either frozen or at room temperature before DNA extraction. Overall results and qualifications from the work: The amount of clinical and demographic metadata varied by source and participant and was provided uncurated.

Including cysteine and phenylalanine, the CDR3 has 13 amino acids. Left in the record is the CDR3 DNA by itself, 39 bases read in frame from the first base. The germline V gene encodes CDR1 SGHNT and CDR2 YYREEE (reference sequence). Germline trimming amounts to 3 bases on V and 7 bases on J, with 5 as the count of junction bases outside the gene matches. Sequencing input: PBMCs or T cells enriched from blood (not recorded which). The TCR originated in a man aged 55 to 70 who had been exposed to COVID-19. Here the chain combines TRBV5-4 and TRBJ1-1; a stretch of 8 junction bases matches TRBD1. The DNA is TGTGCCAGCAGCTACGACAGGGGTGGTGAAGCTTTCTTT. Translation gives CASSYDRGGEAFF.